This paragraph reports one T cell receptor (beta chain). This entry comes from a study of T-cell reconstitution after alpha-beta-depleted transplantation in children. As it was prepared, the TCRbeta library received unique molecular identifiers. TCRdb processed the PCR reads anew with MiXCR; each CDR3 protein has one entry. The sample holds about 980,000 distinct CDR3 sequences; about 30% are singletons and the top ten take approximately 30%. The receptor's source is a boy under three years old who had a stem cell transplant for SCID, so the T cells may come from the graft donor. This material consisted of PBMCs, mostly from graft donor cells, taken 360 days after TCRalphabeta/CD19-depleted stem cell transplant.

The CDR3 nucleotides read TGCGCCAGCAGCCAAGGTCCCCGAAAAGGCTCCTACAATGAGCAGTTCTTC. Translation gives CASSQGPRKGSYNEQFF. The J gene is TRBJ2-1, the V gene TRBV4-3; D is ambiguous. Trimming took off 1 base at V and 0 bases at J, with 13 bases between the two ends. Per the germline V gene, CDR1 is LGHNA and CDR2 is YSLEER. CDR3 size: 17 residues.